A single sample gave rise to the 29 T cell receptor beta chains below, sequenced in a study of cytomegalovirus exposure and HLA in healthy donors. 13 Jbeta primers and 60 Vbeta primers were used for the PCR. Produced via immunoSEQ multiplex PCR; TCRdb's table is partial and in-frame only. The sample contains about 250,000 clones, under 90% of which appear only once. Specimen: PBMCs. The origin of the receptors is a girl aged 2 to 9 in good health and CMV-seronegative.

V and J are TRBV5-1 and TRBJ2-1; 9 bases map to TRBD2. The CDR3 is 16 amino acids. Germline assignment: CDR1 SGHRS and CDR2 YFSETQ. J lost 8 bases, V lost 4 bases, and 13 bases had no gene match. CDR3 sequence: CASSLPLAGKVYEQFF. The CDR3 DNA is TGCGCCAGCAGCCTCCCCCTAGCGGGGAAAGTTTATGAGCAGTTCTTC.

The chain is built from TRBV6-5 and TRBJ2-7; a weak D match, TRBD2 (7 bases). The CDR3 has 12 residues. Germline V CDR1 and CDR2: MNHEY, SVGAGI. This chain's CDR3 is CACLGGANEQYF. The CDR3 nucleotides read TGTGCTTGTCTGGGGGGGGCGAACGAGCAGTACTTC.

The rearrangement uses TRBV7-9 and TRBJ1-1; 9 bases line up with TRBD1. Germline lookup yields CDR1 SEHNR and CDR2 FQNEAQ (reference sequence). The CDR3 has 18 amino acids. V was clipped by 3 bases and J by 0 bases; unmatched bases: 11. The CDR3 bases are TGTGCCAGCAGCTTGTCGTATCGGACAGGGGATTTGAACACTGAAGCTTTCTTT. It is translated as CASSLSYRTGDLNTEAFF. Complete variable domain (other parts from reference TRBV7-9 and TRBJ1-1): DTGVSQNPRHKITKRGQNVTFRCDPISEHNRLYWYRQTLGQGPEFLTYFQNEAQLEKSRLLSDRFSAERPKGSFSTLEIQRTEQGDSAMYLCASSLSYRTGDLNTEAFFGQGTRLTVV.

CDR3: CASKMAGDTGELFF. The CDR3 DNA reads as TGTGCCAGCAAGATGGCAGGGGACACCGGGGAGCTGTTTTTT. This rearrangement joins TRBV7-3 to TRBJ2-2, with D perhaps TRBD1 (6 bases). The CDR3 contains 14 residues. V was pared by 7 bases and J by 3 bases, with 12 bases between. CDR1 and CDR2 (germline): SGHTA, FQGTGA.

The chain combines TRBV13 with TRBJ1-5; the D gene is possibly TRBD1 (6 bases). From germline, CDR1 is PRHDT and CDR2 FYEKMQ (reference sequence). Trimming took 6 bases from V and 5 from J, leaving 23 bases between them. The CDR3 length is 17 residues. CDR3 sequence reads: CASRYRTVPITYQPQHF. The CDR3 DNA reads as TGTGCCAGCAGATATAGGACAGTCCCAATTACTTATCAGCCCCAGCATTTT.

This chain joins TRBV11-1 and TRBJ2-7; D not certain. From germline, CDR1 is SGHAT and CDR2 FQDESV (reference sequence). The CDR3 is 13 amino acids. V was shortened by 5 bases and J by 3 bases, with 11 bases between the two germline ends. The CDR3 region has the DNA TGTGCCAGCAGCGATGCAGTTGGCTACGAGCAGTACTTC. Translating it yields CASSDAVGYEQYF. The full variable domain, in which reference TRBV11-1 and TRBJ2-7 provide the parts outside the CDR3, is EAEVAQSPRYKITEKSQAVAFWCDPISGHATLYWYRQILGQGPELLVQFQDESVVDDSQLPKDRFSAERLKGVDSTLKIQPAELGDSAMYLCASSDAVGYEQYFGPGTRLTVT.

This clone has more than one count but fewer than ten. The chain employs TRBV13 and TRBJ1-2, with TRBD1 as a possible D gene (6 bases). CDR3 length equals 14 residues. V lost 7 bases and J 4 bases, leaving 16 bases between the germline ends. The V gene's germline CDR1 is PRHDT and CDR2 FYEKMQ (reference sequence). CDR3: CASTPVGGAYGYTF. CDR3 DNA sequence: TGTGCCAGCACCCCTGTCGGGGGGGCCTATGGCTACACCTTC. Full variable domain (remainder filled in from reference TRBV13 and TRBJ1-2): AAGVIQSPRHLIKEKRETATLKCYPIPRHDTVYWYQQGPGQDPQFLISFYEKMQSDKGSIPDRFSAQQFSDYHSELNMSSLELGDSALYFCASTPVGGAYGYTFGSGTRLTVV.

In its sample, this clone was seen once. The chain employs TRBV7-4 and TRBJ2-3, with D possibly being TRBD2 (5 bases). Trimming stripped 1 base from V and 1 base from J, with 24 bases between. CDR3 size: 20 residues. Germline CDR1 and CDR2: SGHVT and SQSDAQ. The CDR3: CASSLVSNSLEPPCTDTQYF. For the CDR3, the DNA is TGTGCCAGCAGCTTAGTATCCAACTCACTAGAACCGCCTTGCACAGATACGCAGTATTTT. The whole variable domain, remainder taken from reference TRBV7-4 and TRBJ2-3, is GAGVSQSPRYKVAKRGRDVALRCDSISGHVTLYWYRQTLGQGSEVLTYSQSDAQRDKSGRPSGRFSAERPERSVSTLKIQRTEQGDSAVYLCASSLVSNSLEPPCTDTQYFGPGTRLTVL.

This chain links TRBV4-1 with TRBJ2-3; 13 nucleotides match TRBD2. Germline V lookup: CDR1 MGHRA, CDR2 YSYEKL. J lost 0 bases, V lost 4 bases, and 7 bases had no gene match. The CDR3 has 18 residues. The CDR3 here is CASSRRTSGGASTDTQYF. The CDR3 nucleotides read TGCGCCAGCAGCCGGAGGACTAGCGGGGGCGCTAGCACAGATACGCAGTATTTT.

V gene TRBV5-1 combines with J gene TRBJ2-7; D uncertain. The V gene's germline CDR1 is SGHRS and CDR2 YFSETQ. V gave up 0 bases and J gave up 2 bases, with 12 bases separating them. This CDR3 is 15 amino acids long. The CDR3 here is CASSLDAATAYEQYF. DNA of the CDR3: TGCGCCAGCAGCTTGGACGCGGCGACGGCCTACGAGCAGTACTTC.

J is TRBJ2-5 and V is TRBV5-1; 7 bases are a match to TRBD1. The DNA end favors TRBJ2-7, so the J call may be wrong. This CDR3 has 13 amino acids. Germline CDR1 reads SGHRS; CDR2 reads YFSETQ. This chain's CDR3 is CASSTRDRYEQYF. CDR3 bases: TGCGCCAGCAGCACAAGGGACAGATACGAGCAGTACTTC.

V usage is TRBV6-5 and J usage is TRBJ1-1, with 9 bases identical to TRBD1. From germline, CDR1 is MNHEY and CDR2 SVGAGI. The CDR3 has 13 amino acids. Losses at the gene ends were 8 bases for V and 4 bases for J; bases not matched to a gene: 5. The CDR3 loop reads CASSTGGSTEAFF. CDR3 bases: TGTGCCAGCTCGACAGGGGGGTCCACTGAAGCTTTCTTT.

This chain uses TRBV4-2 with TRBJ2-5; 7 positions agree with TRBD1. The CDR3 runs 14 residues. Germline values: CDR1 LGHNA, CDR2 YNFKEQ. V lost 1 base and J lost 6; bases outside the gene matches: 5. CDR3: CASSQVDRDQTQYF. The CDR3 DNA follows: TGTGCCAGCAGCCAAGTAGACAGGGATCAGACCCAGTACTTC.

The rearrangement uses TRBV2 and TRBJ2-1; D not resolved. Trimming pared 10 bases from V and 12 bases from J, leaving 13 bases between. The CDR3 sequence is 10 residues long. CDR1 is SNHLY and CDR2 is FYNNEI in the germline V gene. CDR3 DNA: TGTGCCATCAAGGAGCTTCGGCAGTTCTTC. It encodes CAIKELRQFF.

The chain carries TRBV7-9 and TRBJ2-2; perhaps TRBD2 as D (5 bases). CDR3 length equals 19 residues. V was trimmed by 1 base and J by 0 bases, leaving 18 bases between them. Germline V gives CDR1 SEHNR, CDR2 FQNEAQ (reference sequence). The CDR3 reads CASSLGRRRLTPNTGELFF. The CDR3 DNA reads as TGTGCCAGCAGCTTAGGGAGGAGGCGCCTTACTCCGAACACCGGGGAGCTGTTTTTT. Filled out from reference TRBV7-9 and TRBJ2-2, the complete variable domain reads DTGVSQNPRHKITKRGQNVTFRCDPISEHNRLYWYRQTLGQGPEFLTYFQNEAQLEKSRLLSDRFSAERPKGSFSTLEIQRTEQGDSAMYLCASSLGRRRLTPNTGELFFGEGSRLTVL.

The chain joins TRBV28 to TRBJ2-5; TRBD2 aligns across 9 bases. This CDR3 spans 18 amino acids. The germline CDR1 and CDR2 sequences are MDHEN and SYDVKM. V was pared by 3 bases and J by 5 bases, with 16 bases of the junction left unmatched. Here the CDR3 reads CASSFSPIAGGRRETQYF. In DNA form, the CDR3 reads TGTGCCAGCAGTTTCAGCCCGATCGCGGGGGGGCGACGGGAGACCCAGTACTTC.

The chain uses TRBV5-1 and TRBJ2-5; 8 bases match TRBD2. This CDR3 is 16 amino acids long. The ends lost 0 bases at V and 4 bases at J; junction bases unmatched: 8. Germline CDR1 is SGHRS and CDR2 is YFSETQ. This CDR3 reads CASSLGTGGLRETQYF. In DNA, the CDR3 is TGCGCCAGCAGCTTGGGAACGGGGGGGCTGCGAGAGACCCAGTACTTC.

J is TRBJ1-1 and V is TRBV9, with unresolved D. Trimming took 4 bases from V and 11 from J, leaving 6 bases between them. Germline V gene sequence: CDR1 SGDLS, CDR2 YYNGEE. This CDR3 has 9 amino acids. The chain's CDR3 is CASSPLAFF. CDR3 coding DNA: TGTGCCAGCAGCCCCCTGGCTTTCTTT.

The genes are TRBV5-4 and TRBJ1-5; TRBD1 is a possible D gene (5 bases). Between the trimmed V and J ends, which lost 4 bases and 2 bases, there was a span of 13 bases. The CDR3 extends over 15 amino acids. The germline CDR1 and CDR2 sequences are SGHNT and YYREEE (reference sequence). The CDR3 reads CASSRSPGGNQPQHF. The CDR3 DNA is TGTGCCAGCAGCCGATCCCCGGGGGGCAATCAGCCCCAGCATTTT.

V is TRBV6-5 and J is TRBJ2-1, with a possible D match to TRBD2 (6 bases). The CDR3 extends over 14 amino acids. The V end was cut by 6 bases, the J end by 7 bases, with 16 bases between. Germline CDR1 is MNHEY and CDR2 is SVGAGI. The CDR3 here is CASSLRRDLNEQFF. CDR3 coding DNA: TGTGCCAGCAGCCTACGTAGGGACTTAAATGAGCAGTTCTTC.

This clone has more than one count but fewer than ten. The rearrangement uses TRBV2 and TRBJ2-1, with 10 positions matching TRBD2. Trimming at V came to 6 bases and at J to 8 bases, leaving 10 bases not matched to a gene. Germline CDR1 and CDR2: SNHLY and FYNNEI. This CDR3 has 15 residues. CDR3 sequence reads: CASRKGLAEGYEQFF. The CDR3 coding sequence is TGTGCCAGCAGGAAAGGACTAGCGGAGGGGTATGAGCAGTTCTTC. Full variable domain (missing parts from reference TRBV2 and TRBJ2-1): EPEVTQTPSHQVTQMGQEVILRCVPISNHLYFYWYRQILGQKVEFLVSFYNNEISEKSEIFDDQFSVERPDGSNFTLKIRSTKLEDSAMYFCASRKGLAEGYEQFFGPGTRLTVL.

This chain uses TRBV5-6 with TRBJ1-2; maybe TRBD1 (5 bases). V lost 2 bases to trimming and J lost 2 bases, with 10 bases between them. This CDR3 has 14 amino acids. CDR1 is SGHDT and CDR2 is YYEEEE in the germline V gene. In DNA form, the CDR3 reads TGTGCCAGCAGCTTCTCTCCAGGGAACTATGGCTACACCTTC. Protein sequence: CASSFSPGNYGYTF. Based on the CDR3 plus reference TRBV5-6 and TRBJ1-2, the full variable domain is DAGVTQSPTHLIKTRGQQVTLRCSPKSGHDTVSWYQQALGQGPQFIFQYYEEEERQRGNFPDRFSGHQFPNYSSELNVNALLLGDSALYLCASSFSPGNYGYTFGSGTRLTVV.

The J gene is TRBJ2-3, the V gene TRBV10-3; possible D gene TRBD2, 6 bases. The V gene lost 6 bases and the J gene lost 10 bases, with 17 bases spanning the gap. CDR1 is ENHRY and CDR2 is SYGVKD in the germline V gene. This CDR3 is built from 13 residues. The CDR3 coding sequence is TGTGCCATCAGGGGGACTCGCCCCGTTTCGCAGTATTTT. Translation gives CAIRGTRPVSQYF.

This sequence joins TRBV5-4 and TRBJ2-5; possible D gene TRBD2, 5 bases. CDR1 is SGHNT, CDR2 YYREEE, per germline (reference sequence). There are 12 residues in the CDR3. V was pared by 0 bases and J by 11 bases, with 11 bases between. CDR3 residues: CASSLVGGEQYF. DNA of the CDR3: TGTGCCAGCAGCTTGGTTGGTGGGGAGCAGTACTTC.

The chain couples TRBV28 to TRBJ1-1, with D possibly being TRBD1 (6 bases). CDR3 size: 15 residues. V lost 3 bases and J 4 bases, leaving 15 bases between the germline ends. CDR1 is MDHEN and CDR2 is SYDVKM in the germline V gene. This chain's CDR3 is CASSFRSQGVTEAFF. The DNA for the CDR3 is TGTGCCAGCAGTTTCCGCTCACAGGGAGTCACTGAAGCTTTCTTT.

The J gene is TRBJ2-3, the V gene TRBV6-6; 11 bases match TRBD2. V shed 2 bases, J shed 5 bases, and the junction held 6 bases outside the gene matches. This CDR3 contains 16 residues. Germline loops: CDR1 MNHNY, CDR2 SVGAGI (reference sequence). The CDR3 DNA is TGTGCCAGCAGTTACCTACTAGCGGGGGTCGAAGATACGCAGTATTTT. Translated, it gives CASSYLLAGVEDTQYF.

In its sample, this clone was seen once. This rearrangement joins TRBV6-5 to TRBJ1-6; tentatively, D is TRBD1 (6 bases). CDR1 and CDR2 (germline): MNHEY, SVGAGI. The CDR3 length is 13 residues. With 4 bases removed from V and 18 bases from J, the gap between germline ends came to 19 bases. The DNA for the CDR3 is TGTGCCAGCAGTTTGACCCCGGACAGTTCGCGCCACTTT. This gives the protein CASSLTPDSSRHF.

V is TRBV27 and J is TRBJ1-4, with TRBD1 matching 9 bases. This CDR3 region has 19 residues. Looked up from germline, CDR1 is MNHEY and CDR2 is SMNVEV (reference sequence). V dropped 8 bases and J dropped 3; count of bases not matched to a gene: 19. This chain's CDR3 is CASRTSGRTGVLANEKLFF. The CDR3 nucleotides read TGTGCCAGCCGAACGTCGGGTCGGACAGGGGTATTAGCTAATGAAAAACTGTTTTTT.

The chain has TRBV27 and TRBJ2-7; 12 nucleotides agree with TRBD1. This CDR3 is built from 14 residues. Germline values: CDR1 MNHEY, CDR2 SMNVEV (reference sequence). Trimming removed 5 bases from V and 2 bases from J; junction bases left unmatched: 1. The CDR3 region has the DNA TGTGCCAGCAGTGGGACAGGGGGCCCCTACGAGCAGTACTTC. It is translated as CASSGTGGPYEQYF.